A selection of T cell receptor beta chains follows, all from one sample in a study of CXCR3-negative and CXCR3-positive naive CD8 T cells. Each CDR3 protein gets one entry in TCRdb, which reprocessed the 5' RACE reads and gives no DNA. This sample's table reports 20,000 to 30,000 distinct CDR3 sequences. Material for sequencing was naive CXCR3- CD8+ T cells from blood. These receptors were taken from a human donor in good health. Some clones in this sample may be carry-over from other donors' samples. Both conserved end residues are part of each CDR3. Clone size is shown for a subset of rows, as once, few, many or a class of expanded clone.

clone_size | cdr3_length | j_call | v_call | cdr3_aa
NA | 14 | TRBJ2-2 | TRBV20-1 | CSARGQGDTGELFF
NA | 12 | TRBJ1-5 | TRBV20-1 | CSARIGNQPQHF
medium-sized | 11 | TRBJ2-7 | TRBV4-1 | CASSQGQGQYF
NA | 16 | TRBJ1-5 | TRBV7-9 | CASSQLTGGVHQPQHF
NA | 15 | TRBJ2-5 | TRBV7-6 | CASSLVLLDVKTQYF
NA | 13 | TRBJ2-7 | TRBV28 | CASRDRGPREQYF
NA | 15 | TRBJ1-1 | TRBV7-9 | CASSLVHGVGTEAFF
NA | 17 | TRBJ2-5 | TRBV24-1 | CATSDFLAGGSQETQYF
NA | 13 | TRBJ2-3 | TRBV28 | CATTGLALDTQYF
NA | 14 | TRBJ1-1 | TRBV6-2/TRBV6-3 | CASSPGKGHTEAFF
NA | 15 | TRBJ2-1 | TRBV4-2 | CASSQTGVTYNEQFF
NA | 16 | TRBJ2-1 | TRBV6-4 | CASSVTAGHGNNEQFF
NA | 17 | TRBJ1-1 | TRBV19 | CASNIAGTPGFGSEAFF
NA | 11 | TRBJ1-1 | TRBV29-1 | CSVFSNTEAFF
NA | 16 | TRBJ2-2 | TRBV7-3 | CASSLTPGANTGELFF
NA | 14 | TRBJ1-4 | TRBV7-9 | CASSFRGDNEKLFF
medium-sized | 14 | TRBJ2-1 | TRBV29-1 | CSVVPGQGRDEQFF
NA | 14 | TRBJ1-1 | TRBV27 | CASSFRGGGTEAFF
NA | 15 | TRBJ1-2 | TRBV15 | CATSRDQGLNYGYTF
NA | 14 | TRBJ1-4 | TRBV7-2 | CASSLGDWNEKLFF
NA | 13 | TRBJ1-2 | TRBV12-3/TRBV12-4 | CASSPFAGGADAF
NA | 14 | TRBJ2-5 | TRBV5-5 | CASSTGRPQETQYF
NA | 16 | TRBJ2-7 | TRBV20-1 | CSARDRETSWSYEQYF
NA | 13 | TRBJ2-5 | TRBV29-1 | CSVIQGARETQYF
medium-sized | 14 | TRBJ2-2 | TRBV29-1 | CSVPRDKNTGELFF
NA | 15 | TRBJ2-5 | TRBV20-1 | CSATYRGPMGETQYF
medium-sized | 15 | TRBJ2-7 | TRBV12-3/TRBV12-4 | CASSQTPDRGDEQYF
NA | 13 | TRBJ1-5 | TRBV15 | CATSRGVGQPQHF
NA | 14 | TRBJ2-1 | TRBV2 | CASSVGPFYNEQFF
medium-sized | 15 | TRBJ2-5 | TRBV28 | CASSLGTERGGTQYF
NA | 16 | TRBJ2-7 | TRBV6-5 | CASSSRLTGYVYEQYF
NA | 15 | TRBJ2-1 | TRBV7-9 | CASSSRDTYYNEQFF
NA | 14 | TRBJ1-5 | TRBV28 | CASSPLLGNQPQHF
medium-sized | 15 | TRBJ1-1 | TRBV9 | CASSVEAGGHTEAFF
NA | 16 | TRBJ2-5 | TRBV21-1 | CASSKARGGGEETQYF
medium-sized | 20 | TRBJ2-3 | TRBV20-1 | CSARTPQVLRLAASTDTQYF
NA | 12 | TRBJ2-7 | TRBV7-9 | CASSFEVYEQYF
NA | 18 | TRBJ1-1 | TRBV3-1 | CASTQWDSPERLNTEAFF
NA | 13 | TRBJ2-5 | TRBV2 | CASRMLGSETQYF
NA | 13 | TRBJ1-2 | TRBV14 | CASIPLGATDYTF